This section outlines one T cell receptor (beta chain) sequence together with its context. Its target is not known. This sample is part of a study of cytomegalovirus exposure and HLA in healthy donors. The study ran its PCR with 60 Vbeta and 13 Jbeta primers. Assay: immunoSEQ multiplex PCR; the TCRdb copy retains only in-frame clones and omits some. The sample yields 65,000 to 85,000 clones, around 10% seen once. Overall study results and limits: Most CMV-associated TCR beta chains were later found to appear HLA-restricted. A later analysis linked a missense DCLRE1C variant to TCR beta V- and J-gene trimming. Data from an earlier analysis indicated that most TCR beta V segments were productive either about 90% or about 30% of the time.

The sequence was obtained from a man aged 55 to 70 in good health and CMV-seropositive. Input material: PBMCs.

The CDR3 loop is CASNKPSGTYEQYF. CDR3 nucleotide sequence: TGTGCCAGCAATAAGCCTAGCGGGACCTACGAGCAGTACTTC. The chain employs TRBV28 and TRBJ2-7; TRBD2 aligns across 9 bases. Germline loops: CDR1 MDHEN, CDR2 SYDVKM. Trimming at V came to 7 bases and at J to 2 bases, leaving 6 bases not matched to a gene. The CDR3 has 14 residues. Full variable domain (missing parts from reference TRBV28 and TRBJ2-7): DVKVTQSSRYLVKRTGEKVFLECVQDMDHENMFWYRQDPGLGLRLIYFSYDVKMKEKGDIPEGYSVSREKKERFSLILESASTNQTSMYLCASNKPSGTYEQYFGPGTRLTVT.